This TCR beta chain was profiled in a study of patients and donors after allogeneic stem cell transplantation. CDR3 length: 13 residues. Trimming left V 6 bases short and J 6 bases short, with 11 bases between. Germline-derived CDR1 and CDR2 are LGHDT and YNNKEL (reference sequence). TCRdb ran MiXCR on the RT-PCR reads and lists one entry per CDR3 protein. This table holds 150,000 to 200,000 distinct CDR3 sequences, roughly 22% found once. The origin of this receptor is a human donor who was either an allogeneic HSCT recipient or a stem cell or donor lymphocyte infusion donor (not recorded which). It is not recorded whose cells these are; they may come from a transplant donor. The sequenced material came from blood, either unsorted or a sorted T cell fraction (not recorded which). V gene TRBV3-1 combines with J gene TRBJ2-2; D assignment may be TRBD1 or TRBD2 (5 bases each). CDR3 loop: CASRGPGSGELFF. DNA for the CDR3: TGTGCCAGCAGGGGACCAGGGTCCGGGGAGCTGTTTTTT. Filled out from reference TRBV3-1 and TRBJ2-2, the complete variable domain reads DTAVSQTPKYLVTQMGNDKSIKCEQNLGHDTMYWYKQDSKKFLKIMFSYNNKELIINETVPNRFSPKSPDKAHLNLHINSLELGDSAVYFCASRGPGSGELFFGEGSRLTVL.